The rows below give T cell receptor beta chains drawn from one sample of a study of T cell responses to AZD1222 COVID-19 vaccine. TCRdb keeps only in-frame clones here, not all; method: immunoSEQ multiplex PCR. The table records under 100,000 clones, about 91% of them present only once. The sequenced sample was peripheral blood, obtained on day 0 of MenACWY control vaccination. Receptors were obtained from an adult in good health. Each CDR3 is given with its conserved first and last residue. The D gene is left open where the match is weak. The size field is filled for only some rows; it gives once, few, many or a size class.

.,TRBJ2-4,TRBV9,.,TGTGCCAGCAGCGTAGTAGGGGAAAACATTCAGTACTTC,CASSVVGENIQYF
.,TRBJ1-1,TRBV14,TRBD1,TGTGCCAGCAGCCCGTACGGGCGACAGGGGAGCACTGAAGCTTTCTTT,CASSPYGRQGSTEAFF
.,TRBJ1-4,TRBV2,.,TGTGCCAGCAACTCTCTGGGCTCAGGGGCTAATGAAAAACTGTTTTTT,CASNSLGSGANEKLFF
.,TRBJ1-2,TRBV19,TRBD1,TGTGCCAGTAGTATTACAGGGGTTGTTGGCTACACCTTC,CASSITGVVGYTF
.,TRBJ2-2,TRBV7-7,TRBD1,TGTGCTAGCAGCTTAGTGAGGGGGCCAGGGAACACCGGGGAGCTGTTTTTT,CASSLVRGPGNTGELFF
.,TRBJ1-4,TRBV18,.,TGTGCCAGCTCACCAGGAGGGAGTAATGAAAAACTGTTTTTT,CASSPGGSNEKLFF
.,TRBJ2-3,TRBV9,TRBD2,TGTGCCAGCAGCCTTGCCCGGGGGGGCACAGATACGCAGTATTTT,CASSLARGGTDTQYF
.,TRBJ2-7,TRBV3-1/TRBV3-2,.,TGTGCCAGCAGCCAATTTACGGGACGGAGCTCCTACGAGCAGTACTTC,CASSQFTGRSSYEQYF
.,TRBJ1-5,TRBV18,.,TGTGCCAGCTCACCACCTAGTCTGCCGGCGGGGAGTCAGCCCCAGCATTTT,CASSPPSLPAGSQPQHF
.,TRBJ1-2,TRBV29-1,TRBD1,TGCAGCGACGACAGGGGGCACGGCTACACCTTC,CSDDRGHGYTF
.,TRBJ2-2,TRBV6-1,TRBD2,TGTGCCAGCAGTGCACTACTAGCGGGAGGCTCCGGGGAGCTGTTTTTT,CASSALLAGGSGELFF
.,TRBJ2-7,TRBV18,.,TGTGCCAGCTCACCGACAGGCTACGAGCAGTACTTC,CASSPTGYEQYF
.,TRBJ1-3,TRBV4-3,.,TGCGCCAGCAGCTCTTCCACGGCTAGAAACACCATATATTTT,CASSSSTARNTIYF
.,TRBJ2-7,TRBV18,.,TGTGCCAGCTCACCACCGAACCGGCTCAGCGACGAGCAGTACTTC,CASSPPNRLSDEQYF
.,TRBJ2-5,TRBV28,TRBD2,TGTGCCAGTTATGAGGGGCGGGGGGGGGCCCAGTACTTC,CASYEGRGGAQYF
once,TRBJ1-2,TRBV28,.,TGTGCCAGCGGTCGGTTGGGGATCGGCTACACCTTC,CASGRLGIGYTF
.,TRBJ1-1,TRBV19,TRBD1,TGTGCCAGTAGATCGGACAGGGGGAGCACTGAAGCTTTCTTT,CASRSDRGSTEAFF
once,TRBJ1-6,TRBV4-1,TRBD1,TGCGCCAGCAGCCAGCTGGACAGGGTGGAATCACCCCTCCACTTT,CASSQLDRVESPLHF
.,TRBJ1-4,TRBV9,TRBD1,TGTGCCAGCAGCGAGCGACAGGGCCCCAATGAAAAACTGTTTTTT,CASSERQGPNEKLFF
.,TRBJ2-7,TRBV29-1,TRBD1,TGCAGCGCCTTGACAGGGCCCTACGAGCAGTACTTC,CSALTGPYEQYF
.,TRBJ1-6,TRBV23-1,.,TGCGCCAGCAGTCAATCGGGGGCTACAGTTTTGAGCTCCTATAATTCACCCCTCCACTTT,CASSQSGATVLSSYNSPLHF
.,TRBJ2-2,TRBV28,.,TGTGCCAGTGGTGCAGGGTGGTCCGGGGAGCTGTTTTTT,CASGAGWSGELFF
.,TRBJ2-7,TRBV6-2/TRBV6-3,TRBD1,TGTGCCAGCAGTAATACCGGGACAGGGATAACCTACGAGCAGTACTTC,CASSNTGTGITYEQYF
.,TRBJ2-3,TRBV29-1,.,TGCAGCGTTGAAGATAACCGGGGGCAATCAGATACGCAGTATTTT,CSVEDNRGQSDTQYF
.,TRBJ2-7,TRBV6-2/TRBV6-3,.,TGTGCCAGCAGTTCCCTCAAAAGCAGCTACGAGCAGTACTTC,CASSSLKSSYEQYF
.,TRBJ2-6,TRBV29-1,.,TGCAGCGTTCTAGGGTTTTCTGGGGCCAACGTCCTGACTTTC,CSVLGFSGANVLTF
.,TRBJ2-6,TRBV7-9,.,TGTGCCAGCAGCTCTTCCTGGGCCTCGAGAAGCTCTGGGGCCAACGTCCTGACTTTC,CASSSSWASRSSGANVLTF
.,TRBJ1-3,TRBV5-6,.,TGTGCCAGCAGCTTAGGTCCTAAGGAAAACACCATATATTTT,CASSLGPKENTIYF
once,TRBJ2-7,TRBV7-2,.,TGTGCCAGCAGCGCATCGATCTCGTCGGCCTCCTACGAGCAGTACTTC,CASSASISSASYEQYF
.,TRBJ2-1,TRBV29-1,.,TGCAGCGTTGATAAGGCAGGGGAGGACAATGAGCAGTTCTTC,CSVDKAGEDNEQFF
once,TRBJ1-5,TRBV28,.,TGTGCCAGCAGTTGGGGAGTAGGGGTTGTAAGGAATCAGCCCCAGCATTTT,CASSWGVGVVRNQPQHF
.,TRBJ1-2,TRBV11-2,.,TGTGCCAGCAGCTTTACGCAGGACACCTATGGCTACACCTTC,CASSFTQDTYGYTF
few,TRBJ1-5,TRBV5-4,.,TGTGCCAGCAGCTTGGACAATCAGCCCCAGCATTTT,CASSLDNQPQHF
.,TRBJ2-5,TRBV11-1,TRBD1,TGTGCCAGCAGCTTAGCATGGACAGGGGGCGAGACCCAGTACTTC,CASSLAWTGGETQYF
once,TRBJ1-6,TRBV5-1,.,TGCGCCAGCAGCACCGACGCGAGCTCCTATAATTCACCCCTCCACTTT,CASSTDASSYNSPLHF
.,TRBJ2-7,TRBV24-1,.,TGTGCCACCAGTGAGGGTGACAACTACGAGCAGTACTTC,CATSEGDNYEQYF
.,TRBJ2-2,TRBV2,.,TGTGCCAGCACGGTCAGTGACACCGGGGAGCTGTTTTTT,CASTVSDTGELFF
once,TRBJ1-1,TRBV2,.,TGTGCCAGGTCAGAGGATGCCACTGAAGCTTTCTTT,CARSEDATEAFF
once,TRBJ2-4,TRBV19,TRBD2,TGTGCCAGTAGTATTATAGCGGGAGGAGCCAAAAACATTCAGTACTTC,CASSIIAGGAKNIQYF
.,TRBJ1-5,TRBV25-1,.,TGTGCCAGCAGCGTGGACGGCCTCAATCAGCCCCAGCATTTT,CASSVDGLNQPQHF
.,TRBJ1-5,TRBV23-1,TRBD1,TGCGCCAGCAGTCAATCGCCTTACGGGGGACAGGGGAATCAGCCCCAGCATTTT,CASSQSPYGGQGNQPQHF
.,TRBJ2-3,TRBV9,.,TGTGCCAGCAGCGCCGGGACGTTTAGCACAGATACGCAGTATTTT,CASSAGTFSTDTQYF
.,TRBJ2-5,TRBV6-5,TRBD1,TGTGCCAGCAGTTACCGAACCGGGACAGCAGAGACCCAGTACTTC,CASSYRTGTAETQYF
.,TRBJ1-1,TRBV29-1,.,TGCAGCGTTGATATAGGGTTGGGTGAAGCTTTCTTT,CSVDIGLGEAFF
.,TRBJ2-1,TRBV24-1,.,TGTGCCACCAGTGGCGGCTTCAGCGGCAATGAGCAGTTCTTC,CATSGGFSGNEQFF